Only one count was recorded for the clone carrying this T cell receptor (beta chain). Its antigen is as yet unknown. This entry belongs to a study of blood T cells in healthy people across ages. A sample-barcoded 5' primer and a J-beta primer mix were used in a second PCR of about 7 to 12 cycles. TCRdb reprocessed the 5' RACE reads with MiXCR, giving one entry per CDR3 protein. The top ten clones hold approximately 30% of a sample with just over 800,000 distinct CDR3 sequences, around 62% of them seen once. V dropped 4 bases and J dropped 3 bases, with 16 bases sitting between them. Germline lookup yields CDR1 SGDLS and CDR2 YYNGEE. This CDR3 is built from 15 residues. Whole-study findings and limits: Unsorted PBMC material precluded a definitive naive versus antigen-experienced comparison. Significant beta diversity loss was already apparent by age around 40, declining roughly linearly.

This clonotype originated in a man between 25 and 39 years old in good health. J is TRBJ1-1 and V is TRBV9; weak D call: TRBD1 (6 bases). The sequencing input was blood. The CDR3 reads CASSPRAGEDTEAFF. In DNA form, the CDR3 reads TGTGCCAGCAGCCCCCGGGCAGGGGAGGACACTGAAGCTTTCTTT.